One and the same sample provided the 25 T cell receptor beta chains below, sequenced in a study of CD8 T cells in ankylosing spondylitis. TCRdb recomputed calls from the 5' RACE reads with MiXCR, one row per CDR3 protein. The data hold around 300,000 distinct CDR3 sequences, with about 15% observed a single time. The sequenced material came from blood, either unsorted or a sorted T cell fraction (not recorded which). The origin of the receptors is a male donor with ankylosing spondylitis or in good health (not recorded which).

Only a few counts were recorded for this clonotype. The V call is TRBV29-1, the J call TRBJ2-2, with D maybe TRBD1 (5 bases). From germline, CDR1 is SQVTM and CDR2 ANQGSEA. V was trimmed by 3 bases and J by 2 bases, leaving 7 bases between them. CDR3 length: 13 residues. The chain's CDR3 is CSVEGPNTGELFF. CDR3 bases: TGCAGCGTTGAGGGGCCCAACACCGGGGAGCTGTTTTTT.

There are a few counts of this clonotype. V gene TRBV2 combines with J gene TRBJ1-4; possible D gene TRBD1, 6 bases. Per the germline V gene, CDR1 is SNHLY and CDR2 is FYNNEI. CDR3 size: 15 residues. V was cut by 2 bases and J by 4 bases, with 11 bases left in between. The CDR3 sequence: CASSELGGGNEKLFF. As DNA, the CDR3 is TGTGCCAGCAGTGAACTGGGGGGCGGTAATGAAAAACTGTTTTTT.

In its sample, this clonotype was seen a few times. This chain links TRBV7-2 with TRBJ1-4; D remains ambiguous. The V gene's germline CDR1 is SGHTA and CDR2 FQGNSA. Trimming removed 5 bases from V and 7 bases from J, with 17 bases in between. CDR3 length: 15 amino acids. The CDR3 nucleotides read TGTGCCAGCAGCCGGGGTGGCGAGATTAGTGAAAAACTGTTTTTT. This translates into CASSRGGEISEKLFF.

In its sample, this clonotype was seen once. CDR3 sequence reads: CAWKRGNSPLHF. The CDR3 DNA reads TGTGCCTGGAAGCGGGGAAATTCACCCCTCCACTTT. The chain has TRBV30 and TRBJ1-6; D call uncertain. The germline V gene has CDR1 GTSNPN and CDR2 SVGIG (reference sequence). This CDR3 spans 12 amino acids. V was clipped by 4 bases and J by 7 bases, with 8 bases between them.

This clonotype occurred a few times. The chain is built from TRBV2 and TRBJ1-2, with D perhaps TRBD1 (5 bases). There are 14 residues in the CDR3. The ends were cut back, 6 bases at V and 4 bases at J, with 15 bases in the middle. The germline gives CDR1 SNHLY, CDR2 FYNNEI. CDR3 residues: CASRGDWASYGYTF. CDR3 coding DNA: TGTGCCAGCAGGGGGGATTGGGCTAGCTATGGCTACACCTTC.

This clonotype has just a few counts. The chain carries TRBV7-2 and TRBJ1-1; D is perhaps TRBD1 (5 bases). In germline, CDR1 is SGHTA, CDR2 FQGNSA. CDR3 length: 15 residues. V lost 5 bases to trimming and J lost 0 bases, with 13 bases between them. The CDR3 DNA follows: TGTGCCAGCAGCGGGGGGGGACGGGTGAACACTGAAGCTTTCTTT. This sequence encodes CASSGGGRVNTEAFF.

The chain recombines TRBV4-2 with TRBJ2-7; possibly TRBD1 or TRBD2 for D (5 bases each). Germline V CDR1 and CDR2: LGHNA, YNFKEQ. This CDR3 contains 14 residues. V lost 2 bases to trimming and J lost 1 base, with 9 bases between them. CDR3 nucleotides: TGTGCCAGCAGCCAATCGGGACCATCCTACGAGCAGTACTTC. Translating it yields CASSQSGPSYEQYF.

The sample holds many counts of this clonotype. This chain uses TRBV12-3 or TRBV12-4 with TRBJ1-1; D gene ambiguous. This CDR3 comprises 16 residues. The V and J ends lost 6 bases and 0 bases respectively, with 17 bases between them. CDR3 sequence: CASSSLGENMNTEAFF. The DNA for the CDR3 is TGTGCCAGCAGCTCATTGGGTGAGAATATGAACACTGAAGCTTTCTTT.

The sample holds a few counts of this clonotype. The rearrangement joins TRBV12-5 to TRBJ2-3; the match to TRBD2 covers 10 bases. The germline V gene has CDR1 LGHNT and CDR2 FRNRAP. The CDR3 runs 17 residues. V shed 0 bases, J shed 2 bases, and the junction held 5 bases outside the gene matches. DNA for the CDR3: TGTGCTAGTGGTTTGGTCGTAGCGGGGGGCAACACAGATACGCAGTATTTT. This gives the protein CASGLVVAGGNTDTQYF.

The gene calls are TRBV19 and TRBJ2-4; D not resolved. The CDR3 is 11 amino acids. Between the trimmed V and J ends, which lost 3 bases and 6 bases, there was a span of 3 bases. Germline V gene lookup returns CDR1 LNHDA and CDR2 SQIVND (reference sequence). CDR3 region: CASSIRNIQYF. For the CDR3, the DNA is TGTGCCAGTAGTATTAGAAACATTCAGTACTTC.

Written as DNA, the CDR3 is TGTGCCAGCAGTTTTCCCGGGACAGGGGGTGGCTACACCTTC. Protein sequence: CASSFPGTGGGYTF. V and J are TRBV12-3 or TRBV12-4 and TRBJ1-2; 11 nucleotides align to TRBD1. The CDR3 has 14 residues. The J segment lost 7 bases and the V segment lost 3 bases, leaving 4 bases of the junction unmatched.

This clonotype was picked up a small number of times. This rearrangement joins TRBV12-3 or TRBV12-4 to TRBJ1-1; D ambiguous. The CDR3 extends over 13 amino acids. V lost 5 bases to trimming and J lost 4 bases, with 11 bases between them. This chain's CDR3 is CASSRASITEAFF. In DNA form, the CDR3 reads TGTGCCAGCAGTCGTGCCTCGATCACTGAAGCTTTCTTT.

This sequence joins TRBV6-1 and TRBJ1-4; D uncertain. The CDR3 is 14 amino acids. V was clipped by 6 bases and J by 7 bases, with 15 bases between them. Germline V gene lookup returns CDR1 MNHNS and CDR2 SASEGT. The CDR3 region is CASSFDESGEKLFF. In DNA form, the CDR3 reads TGTGCCAGCAGCTTCGACGAAAGCGGTGAAAAACTGTTTTTT.

This clonotype was counted only a few times. The J gene is TRBJ1-5, the V gene TRBV19; D may be TRBD1 (6 bases). The CDR3 runs 14 residues. Per the germline V gene, CDR1 is LNHDA and CDR2 is SQIVND (reference sequence). V lost 3 bases, J lost 5 bases, and 11 bases lay in between. The CDR3 bases are TGTGCCAGTAGTATCGGGGGGGCGGATCAGCCCCAGCATTTT. Translation: CASSIGGADQPQHF. Combining the CDR3 with reference TRBV19 and TRBJ1-5 gives the whole variable domain DGGITQSPKYLFRKEGQNVTLSCEQNLNHDAMYWYRQDPGQGLRLIYYSQIVNDFQKGDIAEGYSVSREKKESFPLTVTSAQKNPTAFYLCASSIGGADQPQHFGDGTRLSIL.

This clonotype was found many times. The chain has TRBV12-3 or TRBV12-4 and TRBJ2-1; TRBD2 aligns across 7 bases. CDR3 size: 14 residues. The V gene end was trimmed by 10 bases and the J gene end by 4 bases; junction bases not matched to a gene: 10. CDR3: CATSPRGVYNEQFF. The CDR3 nucleotides read TGTGCCACCTCACCTCGGGGGGTTTACAATGAGCAGTTCTTC.

This clonotype was observed at least ten times. The chain couples TRBV5-6 to TRBJ1-2; D is undetermined. The CDR3 sequence is 12 residues long. Germline values: CDR1 SGHDT, CDR2 YYEEEE. The V gene lost 1 base and the J gene lost 3 bases, with 4 bases spanning the gap. The CDR3 DNA is TGTGCCAGCAGCTTGACCGACTATGGCTACACCTTC. It specifies CASSLTDYGYTF.

The chain carries TRBV7-2 and TRBJ2-7, with a possible D match to TRBD2 (7 bases). Germline-derived CDR1 and CDR2 are SGHTA and FQGNSA. V dropped 1 base and J dropped 4 bases, with 11 bases sitting between them. The CDR3 sequence is 14 residues long. CDR3 sequence reads: CASSLGRGRYEQYF. The CDR3 nucleotides read TGTGCCAGCAGCTTAGGGCGGGGGCGGTACGAGCAGTACTTC.

This clonotype came up a few times. This chain uses TRBV3-1 with TRBJ2-3; D remains ambiguous. In germline, CDR1 is LGHDT, CDR2 YNNKEL (reference sequence). V lost 3 bases to trimming and J lost 6 bases, with 4 bases between them. The CDR3 length is 11 residues. CDR3 protein: CASSHEDTQYF. The CDR3 DNA reads as TGTGCCAGCAGCCATGAGGATACGCAGTATTTT.

The J gene is TRBJ1-6, the V gene TRBV7-9; D not resolved. Germline values: CDR1 SEHNR, CDR2 FQNEAQ (reference sequence). Trimming cost V 1 base and J 14 bases, with 15 bases left between them. The CDR3 extends over 14 amino acids. The CDR3 loop is CASSLESASGSLHF. Here the CDR3 DNA reads TGTGCCAGCAGCTTAGAGTCGGCGTCGGGCTCCCTCCACTTT.

The chain is built from TRBV12-3 or TRBV12-4 and TRBJ1-4; 9 bases are a match to TRBD1. The length of the CDR3 is 15 residues. V lost 6 bases to trimming and J lost 8 bases; unmatched junction nucleotides: 10. The CDR3 is CASSSPGTGREKLFF. The CDR3 nucleotides read TGTGCCAGCAGCTCACCCGGGACAGGGAGGGAAAAACTGTTTTTT.

The chain uses TRBV25-1 and TRBJ1-5; tentative D call: TRBD1 (5 bases). CDR1 is MGHDK, CDR2 SYGVNS, per germline. CDR3 length: 12 residues. V was clipped by 7 bases and J by 9 bases, with 13 bases between them. CDR3 bases: TGTGCCAGCATGGAGGGGCGGGGGCCCCAGCATTTT. This sequence encodes CASMEGRGPQHF.

The chain links TRBV5-5 to TRBJ1-2, with TRBD1 as a possible D gene (5 bases). The V gene lost 4 bases and the J gene lost 4 bases, with 17 bases spanning the gap. The CDR3 is made up of 15 amino acids. Per the germline V gene, CDR1 is SGHKS and CDR2 is YYEKEE (reference sequence). As DNA, the CDR3 is TGTGCCAGCAGCCCGGGAGGAGGGGCCTCCTATGGCTACACCTTC. Translating gives CASSPGGGASYGYTF.

This clonotype appeared a few times. This sequence joins TRBV4-1 and TRBJ2-1; perhaps TRBD2 as D (5 bases). The CDR3 is 13 residues long. Deletions cut 0 bases from V and 9 bases from J, with 9 bases between. Germline assignment: CDR1 MGHRA and CDR2 YSYEKL. Here the CDR3 reads CASSQDWRSEQFF. DNA for the CDR3: TGCGCCAGCAGCCAAGATTGGAGGAGTGAGCAGTTCTTC.

The chain joins TRBV20-1 to TRBJ1-2, with 8 bases lining up with TRBD1. The germline CDR1 and CDR2 sequences are DFQATT and SNEGSKA (reference sequence). This CDR3 spans 15 amino acids. The trim removed 2 bases at V and 0 bases at J, leaving 5 bases unmatched. The CDR3 protein is CSARPSDRANYGYTF. The CDR3 DNA sequence: TGCAGTGCTAGACCATCGGACAGGGCTAACTATGGCTACACCTTC.

This clonotype has at least ten counts. The genes are TRBV5-6 and TRBJ2-3; D is tentatively TRBD1 or TRBD2 (5 bases each). The germline V gene has CDR1 SGHDT and CDR2 YYEEEE. V lost 4 bases and J lost 3, with 12 bases in between. The CDR3 length is 14 residues. The CDR3 loop is CASSALGVTDTQYF. The CDR3 coding sequence is TGTGCCAGCAGCGCCCTGGGGGTAACAGATACGCAGTATTTT.